Here is one T cell receptor (beta chain) with its context. CDR3 length: 15 amino acids. Germline V gene lookup returns CDR1 SGHDT and CDR2 YYEEEE. V lost 4 bases to trimming and J lost 8 bases; unmatched junction nucleotides: 11. The TCRbeta library incorporated unique molecular identifiers. TCRdb passed the PCR reads through MiXCR, listing each CDR3 protein once. The repertoire holds about 470,000 distinct CDR3 sequences, with over 40% as singletons. The sample is drawn from a study of T-cell reconstitution after alpha-beta-depleted transplantation in children. The material was PBMCs, obtained before TCRalphabeta/CD19-depleted stem cell transplant. The chain has TRBV5-6 and TRBJ1-2; 10 bases are a match to TRBD1. The source of this sequence is a girl aged 2 to 9 with aplastic anemia, due to receive a stem cell transplant. CDR3 protein: CASSLPSTGGGGYTF. The CDR3, as DNA: TGTGCCAGCAGCCTGCCCTCGACAGGGGGCGGAGGCTACACCTTC.